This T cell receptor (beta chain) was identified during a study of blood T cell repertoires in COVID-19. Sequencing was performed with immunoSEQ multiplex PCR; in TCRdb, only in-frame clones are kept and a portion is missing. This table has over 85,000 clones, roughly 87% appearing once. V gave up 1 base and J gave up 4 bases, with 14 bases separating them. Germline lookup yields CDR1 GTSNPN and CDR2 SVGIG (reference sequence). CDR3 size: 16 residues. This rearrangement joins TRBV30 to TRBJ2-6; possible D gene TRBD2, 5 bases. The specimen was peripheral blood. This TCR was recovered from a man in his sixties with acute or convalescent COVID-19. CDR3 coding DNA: TGTGCCTGGAGTGGGACTGCCTCATGGGGGGCCAACGTCCTGACTTTC. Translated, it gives CAWSGTASWGANVLTF. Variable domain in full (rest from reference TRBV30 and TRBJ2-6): SQTIHQWPATLVQPVGSPLSLECTVEGTSNPNLYWYRQAAGRGLQLLFYSVGIGQISSEVPQNLSASRPQDRQFILSSKKLLLSDSGFYLCAWSGTASWGANVLTFGAGSRLTVL.